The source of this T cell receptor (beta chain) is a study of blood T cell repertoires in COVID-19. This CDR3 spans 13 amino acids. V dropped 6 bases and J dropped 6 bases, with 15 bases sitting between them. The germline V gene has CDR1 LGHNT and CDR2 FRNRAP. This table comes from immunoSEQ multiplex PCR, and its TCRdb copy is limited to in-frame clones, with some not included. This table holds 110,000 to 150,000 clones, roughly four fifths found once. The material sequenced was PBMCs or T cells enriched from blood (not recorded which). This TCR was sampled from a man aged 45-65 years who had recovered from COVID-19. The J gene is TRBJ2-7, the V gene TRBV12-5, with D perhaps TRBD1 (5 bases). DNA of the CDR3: TGTGCTAGTGGCGACTTGACCAGGGCCGAGCAGTACTTC. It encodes CASGDLTRAEQYF.